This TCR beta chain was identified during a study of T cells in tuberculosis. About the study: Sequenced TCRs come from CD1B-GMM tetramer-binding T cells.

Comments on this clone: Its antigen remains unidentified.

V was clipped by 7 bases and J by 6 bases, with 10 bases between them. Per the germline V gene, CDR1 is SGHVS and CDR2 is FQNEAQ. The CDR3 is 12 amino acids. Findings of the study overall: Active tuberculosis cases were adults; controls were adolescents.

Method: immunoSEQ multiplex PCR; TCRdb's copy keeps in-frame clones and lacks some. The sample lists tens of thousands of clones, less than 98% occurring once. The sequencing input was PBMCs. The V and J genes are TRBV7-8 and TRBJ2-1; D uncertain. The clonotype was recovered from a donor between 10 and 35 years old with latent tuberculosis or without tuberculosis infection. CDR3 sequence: CASNQVGNEQFF. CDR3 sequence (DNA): TGTGCCAGCAACCAGGTTGGCAATGAGCAGTTCTTC. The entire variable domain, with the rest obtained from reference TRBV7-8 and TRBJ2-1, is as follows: GAGVSQSPRYKVAKRGQDVALRCDPISGHVSLFWYQQALGQGPEFLTYFQNEAQLDKSGLPSDRFFAERPEGSVSTLKIQRTQQEDSAVYLCASNQVGNEQFFGPGTRLTVL.